A single sample gave rise to the 3 T cell receptor beta chains below, sequenced in a study of blood T cell repertoires in COVID-19 (dated by TCRdb to 2020 to 2021). Receptor amplification or capture employed the immunoSEQ multiplex PCR assay. In its TCRdb copy, this immuneACCESS table keeps in-frame sequences only and misses some clones. Where compared with another copy, unresolved V genes explain less than half of these, and the others have no known cause. The sample profile shows 400,000 to 500,000 clones; around nine tenths of them were found once. The ten biggest clones cover 1.2% to 1.5% of the sample. Specimen: PBMCs or T cells enriched from blood (not recorded which). The receptors derive from a woman younger than 30 who had been exposed to COVID-19.

The chain links TRBV10-2 to TRBJ2-2; TRBD2 aligns across 10 bases. The V gene's germline CDR1 is WSHSY and CDR2 SAAADI. Unmatched junction bases numbered 4, after V lost 8 bases and J lost 1 base. This CDR3 is built from 15 residues. In DNA form, the CDR3 reads TGCGCCAGCCGGGGACTAGCGTTGAACACCGGGGAGCTGTTTTTT. This encodes CASRGLALNTGELFF.

Regarding this clone: The sample contains more than one DNA sequence encoding this CDR3. The gene calls are TRBV2 and TRBJ1-3; D possibly corresponds to TRBD1 (6 bases). The CDR3 extends over 14 amino acids. V was clipped by 3 bases and J by 4 bases, with 10 bases between them. Looked up from germline, CDR1 is SNHLY and CDR2 is FYNNEI. DNA for the CDR3: TGTGCCAGCAGTGATCAGGGGTCGGGAAACACCATATATTTT. This sequence encodes CASSDQGSGNTIYF.

This clone has just one count. The V and J genes are TRBV18 and TRBJ2-5; 9 nucleotides match TRBD1. The junction had 10 bases not matched to a gene; V was cut back by 1 base and J by 4 bases. Germline assignment: CDR1 KGHSH and CDR2 LQKENI. This CDR3 is 17 amino acids long. CDR3 bases: TGTGCCAGCTCACCACGTACCGGGACAGGGTCCCGAGAGACCCAGTACTTC. Its protein is CASSPRTGTGSRETQYF.